The clone carrying this TCR beta chain was observed once. The antigen is not known. This sample stems from a study of cytomegalovirus exposure and HLA in healthy donors. Regarding the study as a whole: The authors listed 150 to 200 TCR beta chains as cytomegalovirus-associated. Sequences of the TCR beta chain were said to predict the HLA-A and HLA-B alleles of most subjects accurately. Using a false discovery rate of 0.05, a later analysis showed that 15,000 to 20,000 TCR beta sequences were associated with HLA alleles.

With 60 Vbeta and 13 Jbeta primers, the PCR was carried out. This table comes from immunoSEQ multiplex PCR, and its TCRdb copy is limited to in-frame clones, with some not included. This sample has around 170,000 clones, with 65% to 90% found just once. The sequence came from a man aged 35 to 55 in good health and CMV-seropositive. Sequences were obtained from PBMCs.

This CDR3 is CASSLGGFSNQPQHF. DNA of the CDR3: TGTGCCAGCAGCTTAGGAGGGTTTAGCAATCAGCCCCAGCATTTT. The chain combines TRBV7-9 with TRBJ1-5, with D uncertain. V lost 1 base, J lost 0 bases, and 7 bases lay in between. Per germline, CDR1 SEHNR and CDR2 FQNEAQ (reference sequence). The CDR3 has 15 residues.